This TCR beta chain was profiled in a study of blood T cells in healthy people across ages. Overall study results and limits: Researchers judged that diversity estimates from one million T cells fell short of true values.

This clonotype has more than one count but fewer than ten. Its antigen is not known. This CDR3 is 15 amino acids long. Germline V gives CDR1 MDHEN, CDR2 SYDVKM. With 8 bases clipped from V and 0 bases from J, the junction kept 1 base outside the gene matches. Alongside a J-beta primer mix, a sample-barcoded 5' primer served in a second PCR lasting 7 to 11 cycles. TCRdb passed the 5' RACE reads through MiXCR, listing each CDR3 protein once. The repertoire holds about 1,000,000 distinct CDR3 sequences, with around 43% as singletons. The clonotype comes from a woman aged 60-75 years in good health. The sequenced material came from blood. The V and J genes are TRBV28 and TRBJ2-1, with 13 nucleotides matching TRBD2. The CDR3 protein is CASGTSGNSYNEQFF. The CDR3 DNA is TGTGCCAGCGGGACTAGCGGGAACTCCTACAATGAGCAGTTCTTC.